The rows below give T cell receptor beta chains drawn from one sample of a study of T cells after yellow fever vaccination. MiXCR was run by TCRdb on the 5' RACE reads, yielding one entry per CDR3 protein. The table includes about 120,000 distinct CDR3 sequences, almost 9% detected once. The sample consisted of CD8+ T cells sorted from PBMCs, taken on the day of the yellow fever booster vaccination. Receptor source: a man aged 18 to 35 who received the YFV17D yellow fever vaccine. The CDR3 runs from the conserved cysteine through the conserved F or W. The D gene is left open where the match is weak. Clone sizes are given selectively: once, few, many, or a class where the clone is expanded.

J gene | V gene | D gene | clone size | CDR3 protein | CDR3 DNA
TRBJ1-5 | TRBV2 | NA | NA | CASSEPNNQPQHF | TGTGCCAGCAGTGAACCGAACAATCAGCCCCAGCATTTT
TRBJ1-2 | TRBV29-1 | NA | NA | CSVEEGTAYGYTF | TGCAGCGTTGAAGAGGGGACGGCCTATGGCTACACCTTC
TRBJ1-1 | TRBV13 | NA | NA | CASSLGGSDEAFF | TGTGCCAGCAGCTTAGGAGGTTCAGATGAAGCTTTCTTT
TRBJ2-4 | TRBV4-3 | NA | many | CASSQVTSGEGKNIQYF | TGCGCCAGCAGCCAAGTCACATCGGGGGAAGGCAAAAACATTCAGTACTTC
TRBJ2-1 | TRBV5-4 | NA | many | CASSYGPGINEQFF | TGTGCCAGCAGCTACGGACCAGGGATCAATGAGCAGTTCTTC
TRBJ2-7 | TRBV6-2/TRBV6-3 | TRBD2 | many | CASSYSTSGGYEQYF | TGTGCCAGCAGTTACTCGACTAGCGGGGGCTACGAGCAGTACTTC
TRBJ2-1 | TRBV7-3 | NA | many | CASSALGALGDEQFF | TGTGCCAGCAGCGCTCTTGGGGCATTGGGTGATGAGCAGTTCTTC
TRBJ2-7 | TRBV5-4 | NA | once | CASSLQPDYEQYF | TGTGCCAGCAGCCTACAACCGGACTACGAGCAGTACTTC
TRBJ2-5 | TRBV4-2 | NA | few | CASSQVGTEAFETQYF | TGTGCCAGCAGCCAAGTAGGGACGGAGGCCTTTGAGACCCAGTACTTC
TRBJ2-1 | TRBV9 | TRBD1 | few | CASTTGGATNEQFF | TGTGCCAGCACGACAGGGGGGGCTACCAATGAGCAGTTCTTC
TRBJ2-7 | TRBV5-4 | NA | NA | CASSLAVTPLRSSYEQYF | TGTGCCAGCAGCTTGGCAGTGACTCCACTCCGGAGCTCCTACGAGCAGTACTTC
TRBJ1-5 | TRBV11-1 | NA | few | CASSLGDNQPQHF | TGTGCCAGCAGCCTCGGAGACAATCAGCCCCAGCATTTT
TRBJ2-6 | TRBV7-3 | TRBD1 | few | CASSPTGVPGANVLTF | TGTGCCAGCAGTCCTACAGGGGTCCCAGGGGCCAACGTCCTGACTTTC
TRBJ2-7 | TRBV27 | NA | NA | CASTPTRGSYEQYF | TGTGCCAGCACCCCCACACGGGGATCATACGAGCAGTACTTC
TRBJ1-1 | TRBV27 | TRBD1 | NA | CASSSIGQGNTEAFF | TGTGCCAGCAGTTCTATTGGACAGGGGAACACTGAAGCTTTCTTT
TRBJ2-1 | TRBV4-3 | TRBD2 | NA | CASSQERITSGGYNEQFF | TGCGCCAGCAGCCAAGAACGGATCACTAGCGGGGGGTACAATGAGCAGTTCTTC
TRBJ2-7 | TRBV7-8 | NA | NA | CASSLDAGSYEQYF | TGTGCCAGCAGCTTAGATGCAGGCTCCTACGAGCAGTACTTC
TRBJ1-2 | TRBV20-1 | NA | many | CSARTRDNYGYTF | TGCAGTGCTAGGACACGGGACAACTATGGCTACACCTTC
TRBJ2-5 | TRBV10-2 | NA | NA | CASSSGGMGIQETQYF | TGCGCCAGCAGTTCTGGGGGCATGGGAATTCAAGAGACCCAGTACTTC
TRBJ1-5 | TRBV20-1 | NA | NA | CSAREPEGDNQPQHF | TGCAGTGCTAGAGAACCCGAGGGGGACAATCAGCCCCAGCATTTT
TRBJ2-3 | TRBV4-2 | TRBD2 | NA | CASSHYAGGTDTQYF | TGTGCCAGCAGCCATTACGCGGGGGGCACAGATACGCAGTATTTT
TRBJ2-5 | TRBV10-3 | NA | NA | CAISESRAGQLLRTQYF | TGTGCCATCAGTGAGTCCAGAGCAGGTCAACTACTCAGGACCCAGTACTTC
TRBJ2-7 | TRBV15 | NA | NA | CATSRDLTVRIYEQYF | TGTGCCACCAGCAGAGATCTGACAGTACGGATCTACGAGCAGTACTTC